This paragraph covers one T cell receptor beta chain sequence. No antigen is known for it. These data belong to a study of T cell repertoires in cytomegalovirus infection. At the level of the study: In public TCR beta signatures, there were indications of both CMV infection and matching HLA type. Whole-study results and caveats: Cumulative public TCR beta family frequency identified carriers of CMV plus the relevant HLA.

TCRdb itself ran the reads through MiXCR, one entry per CDR3 protein. The sample includes about 58,000 distinct CDR3 sequences, about a fifth seen only once; the top ten take around 60%. This CDR3 is 14 amino acids long. With V trimmed by 4 bases and J by 6 bases, 6 bases remained unmatched. Germline values: CDR1 LGHNA, CDR2 YNFKEQ. The chain has TRBV4-2 and TRBJ1-5; 7 nucleotides line up with TRBD1. The origin of this receptor is a human donor in good health (CMV status not recorded). Some clones in this sample may be carry-over from other donors' samples. The sequencing used CD8+ T cells from cultured PBMCs, collected from culture after CMV antigen stimulation. CDR3 amino acids: CASSPNRGRQPQHF. DNA of the CDR3: TGTGCCAGCAGCCCCAACAGGGGACGTCAGCCCCAGCATTTT.